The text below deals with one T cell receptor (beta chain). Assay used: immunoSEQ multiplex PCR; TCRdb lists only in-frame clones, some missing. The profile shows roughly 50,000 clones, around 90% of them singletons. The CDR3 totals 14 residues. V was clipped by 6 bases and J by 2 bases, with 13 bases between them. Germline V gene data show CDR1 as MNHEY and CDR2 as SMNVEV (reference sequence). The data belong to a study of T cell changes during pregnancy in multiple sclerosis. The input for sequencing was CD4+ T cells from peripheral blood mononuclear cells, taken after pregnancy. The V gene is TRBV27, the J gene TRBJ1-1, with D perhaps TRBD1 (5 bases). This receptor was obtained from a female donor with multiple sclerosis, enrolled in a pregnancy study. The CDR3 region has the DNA TGTGCCAGCAGCTCGGGGGTCTCTAACACTGAAGCTTTCTTT. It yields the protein CASSSGVSNTEAFF.